This entry lists 4 T cell receptor beta chains sequenced from one sample in a study of cytomegalovirus exposure and HLA in healthy donors. Generated by immunoSEQ multiplex PCR, the TCRdb table keeps only in-frame clones and is missing some. The sample lists tens of thousands of clones, 70% to 90% seen once, with 3.5% to 4% in the top ten. Sequenced material: PBMCs. These receptors were taken from a woman aged 18 to 35 in good health and CMV-seropositive.

DNA for the CDR3: TGTGCCAGCAGTGAACGTGCGACAGGGGGCCACACTGAAGCTTTCTTT. This codes for CASSERATGGHTEAFF. The chain recombines TRBV6-1 with TRBJ1-1, with 10 bases that match TRBD1. The germline V gene has CDR1 MNHNS and CDR2 SASEGT. The J segment lost 3 bases and the V segment lost 2 bases, leaving 6 bases of the junction unmatched. This CDR3 region has 16 residues.

V and J are TRBV30 and TRBJ2-7, with D uncertain. This CDR3 is 11 amino acids long. CDR1 and CDR2 from the germline V gene are GTSNPN and SVGIG (reference sequence). Trimming shortened V by 2 bases and J by 5 bases, and 7 bases separated the two germline ends. CDR3 in amino acids: CAWSTLNEQYF. CDR3 nucleotides: TGTGCCTGGAGTACTTTGAACGAGCAGTACTTC.

The V call is TRBV6-6, the J call TRBJ2-7; possibly TRBD2 for D (5 bases). Trimming left V 7 bases short and J 4 bases short, with 17 bases between. CDR3 length equals 14 residues. Germline-derived CDR1 and CDR2 are MNHNY and SVGAGI (reference sequence). CDR3 sequence: CASTAGRPVYEQYF. The DNA for the CDR3 is TGTGCCAGCACCGCGGGCAGGCCCGTGTACGAGCAGTACTTC.

The chain joins TRBV6-5 to TRBJ2-1; 13 bases are shared with TRBD2. The length of the CDR3 is 16 residues. Germline V gene lookup returns CDR1 MNHEY and CDR2 SVGAGI. Unmatched junction bases numbered 3, after V lost 4 bases and J lost 3 bases. DNA for the CDR3: TGTGCCAGCAGTTCGGGACTAGCGGGACTCTACAATGAGCAGTTCTTC. Encoded protein: CASSSGLAGLYNEQFF.